The 6 T cell receptor beta chains below were found in one sample sequenced in a study of radiotherapy plus CTLA-4 blockade in lung cancer (dated by TCRdb to the late 2010s). The library was made by the immunoSEQ multiplex PCR assay. TCRdb retrieved this table from immuneACCESS and kept in-frame rearrangements only. Not all clones are present; in checked studies, unresolved V genes account for under half, and no reason is known for the remainder. This sample has roughly 45,000 clones in its table, and 63% of those were observed once. Clones ranked in the top ten supply roughly 20% of the sample. The sequenced sample was peripheral blood, obtained from a patient treated with radiotherapy plus ipilimumab. These TCRs come from a human donor with non-small cell lung cancer who had a partial response to radiotherapy plus ipilimumab.

A single count supports this clone. V and J are TRBV6-1 and TRBJ1-2; D is ambiguous. Trimming took 6 bases from V and 8 from J, leaving 13 bases between them. Per germline, CDR1 MNHNS and CDR2 SASEGT. CDR3 length: 12 amino acids. CDR3 sequence (DNA): TGTGCCAGCAGCATCTCCTTGCGGGGCTACACCTTC. Its protein product is CASSISLRGYTF.

The chain employs TRBV29-1 and TRBJ2-2, with a tentative D call TRBD1 (6 bases). Germline V gene sequence: CDR1 SQVTM, CDR2 ANQGSEA. CDR3 length equals 14 residues. With 2 bases removed from V and 6 bases from J, the gap between germline ends came to 13 bases. DNA for the CDR3: TGCAGCGTTGAAAACAGGGTCGGGGCCGGGGAGCTGTTTTTT. This encodes CSVENRVGAGELFF.

The rearrangement uses TRBV4-3 and TRBJ2-3; 9 nucleotides match TRBD2. V lost 0 bases and J lost 5; bases outside the gene matches: 12. The CDR3 is made up of 18 amino acids. The germline gives CDR1 LGHNA, CDR2 YSLEER. CDR3 nucleotide sequence: TGCGCCAGCAGCCAAGATCTGGCGGGGGGGTTGTTAGAAGATACGCAGTATTTT. Translation gives CASSQDLAGGLLEDTQYF.

V usage is TRBV7-2 and J usage is TRBJ2-2; D perhaps matches TRBD1 (5 bases). Trimming took 1 base from V and 7 from J, leaving 16 bases between them. The CDR3 has 16 residues. Germline CDR1 SGHTA, CDR2 FQGNSA. The CDR3 loop reads CASSLEGRVFGGELFF. The CDR3 DNA reads as TGTGCCAGCAGCTTAGAGGGCAGGGTCTTTGGCGGGGAGCTGTTTTTT.

The chain links TRBV27 to TRBJ2-7; TRBD2 matches at 12 bases. Germline CDR1 is MNHEY and CDR2 is SMNVEV (reference sequence). CDR3 size: 14 residues. The V segment lost 5 bases and the J segment 3 bases; nucleotides outside the gene matches: 2. This chain's CDR3 is CASSATSGSYEQYF. For the CDR3, the DNA is TGTGCCAGCAGTGCGACTAGCGGGAGCTACGAGCAGTACTTC.

The rearrangement joins TRBV9 to TRBJ1-2, with 8 bases that match TRBD1. CDR3 length: 14 amino acids. Germline trimming cut 4 bases from V and 4 bases from J; bases unmatched to any gene: 6. CDR1 and CDR2 (germline): SGDLS, YYNGEE. CDR3 in amino acids: CASSPGQEGYGYTF. The CDR3 DNA is TGTGCCAGCAGCCCGGGACAGGAAGGCTATGGCTACACCTTC.